Presented here are 21 T cell receptor beta chains from one specimen sequenced in a study of cytomegalovirus exposure and HLA in healthy donors (dated by TCRdb to 2016 to 2017). Libraries were built with the immunoSEQ multiplex PCR assay. For the multiplex PCR, a mixture combining 60 forward primers for TCR Vbeta segments and 13 reverse primers for TCR Jbeta segments was used. TCRdb mirrors the immuneACCESS table, restricted to in-frame sequences. Some clones are absent from its copies; in checked studies, under half trace to an unresolved V gene, and the reason for the others is unknown. The sample table contains 130,000 or so clones; only one count was recorded for 75% to 80% of them. The top ten clones comprise roughly 0.9% of the sample. The specimen was PBMCs. Source of these receptors: a woman aged 55-70 years in good health and CMV-seronegative.

The chain joins TRBV7-9 to TRBJ1-1; D is unresolved. The CDR3 length is 16 residues. Germline V gene sequence: CDR1 SEHNR, CDR2 FQNEAQ (reference sequence). V was clipped by 1 base and J by 4 bases, with 16 bases between them. The CDR3 protein is CASSLGAGHDGTEAFF. DNA of the CDR3: TGTGCCAGCAGCTTAGGGGCAGGCCACGACGGCACTGAAGCTTTCTTT. Complete variable domain (other parts from reference TRBV7-9 and TRBJ1-1): DTGVSQNPRHKITKRGQNVTFRCDPISEHNRLYWYRQTLGQGPEFLTYFQNEAQLEKSRLLSDRFSAERPKGSFSTLEIQRTEQGDSAMYLCASSLGAGHDGTEAFFGQGTRLTVV.

V is TRBV5-4 and J is TRBJ2-3; D is unclear. Germline loops: CDR1 SGHNT, CDR2 YYREEE (reference sequence). V was shortened by 3 bases and J by 1 base, with 3 bases between the two germline ends. CDR3 size: 12 residues. The CDR3, as DNA: TGTGCCAGCAGCTCCGGCACAGATACGCAGTATTTT. Residues: CASSSGTDTQYF. The complete variable domain, with remaining parts taken from reference TRBV5-4 and TRBJ2-3, reads ETGVTQSPTHLIKTRGQQVTLRCSSQSGHNTVSWYQQALGQGPQFIFQYYREEENGRGNFPPRFSGLQFPNYSSELNVNALELDDSALYLCASSSGTDTQYFGPGTRLTVL.

The chain uses TRBV10-1 and TRBJ1-1; D is unresolved. With 0 bases removed from V and 5 bases from J, the gap between germline ends came to 16 bases. Per the germline V gene, CDR1 is WNHNN and CDR2 is SYGVQD (reference sequence). The CDR3 runs 16 residues. CDR3 sequence (DNA): TGCGCCAGCAGTGAGTCGATAAGCGGGGAGAGAACTGAAGCTTTCTTT. The encoded protein is CASSESISGERTEAFF.

The chain employs TRBV5-1 and TRBJ1-1; D not resolved. This CDR3 is 14 amino acids long. Germline V lookup: CDR1 SGHRS, CDR2 YFSETQ. Between the trimmed V and J ends, which lost 1 base and 1 base, there was a span of 8 bases. CDR3 in amino acids: CASSLLERNTEAFF. CDR3 nucleotide sequence: TGCGCCAGCAGCTTGTTAGAGCGGAACACTGAAGCTTTCTTT.

This chain uses TRBV6-1 with TRBJ1-2; TRBD1 matches 11 bases. The CDR3 runs 13 residues. After removal of 5 bases from V and 8 bases from J, the junction contained 4 bases not matched to a gene. Per germline, CDR1 MNHNS and CDR2 SASEGT. The DNA for the CDR3 is TGTGCCAGCAGTAAGGACAGGGGGCTAGGCTACACCTTC. It translates to CASSKDRGLGYTF.

V is TRBV19 and J is TRBJ1-5; 7 nucleotides match TRBD1. Germline V gives CDR1 LNHDA, CDR2 SQIVND (reference sequence). The CDR3 runs 14 residues. The ends lost 3 bases at V and 8 bases at J; junction bases unmatched: 7. CDR3 bases: TGTGCCAGTAGTATCGTTGGCAGGGGGAAGCCCCAGCATTTT. Its protein product is CASSIVGRGKPQHF.

This clone was detected only once. The genes are TRBV27 and TRBJ1-2; 7 nucleotides match TRBD1. CDR1 MNHEY and CDR2 SMNVEV come from the germline V gene (reference sequence). This CDR3 has 15 residues. The junction had 7 bases not matched to a gene; V was cut back by 2 bases and J by 4 bases. CDR3 nucleotide sequence: TGTGCCAGCAGTTTAAGGGTTGGGACAGCCTATGGCTACACCTTC. Residues: CASSLRVGTAYGYTF.

The chain is built from TRBV6-1 and TRBJ2-3; 10 bases align to TRBD1. With 4 bases clipped from V and 6 bases from J, the junction kept 13 bases outside the gene matches. Germline V CDR1 and CDR2: MNHNS, SASEGT. The length of the CDR3 is 17 residues. Here the CDR3 DNA reads TGTGCCAGCAGTGCGGGACAGGGGAGTTTTAATGTTGATACGCAGTATTTT. This sequence encodes CASSAGQGSFNVDTQYF.

The V gene is TRBV2, the J gene TRBJ2-6, with D tentatively TRBD2 (6 bases). This CDR3 has 15 residues. V lost 7 bases and J 2 bases, leaving 12 bases between the germline ends. Germline CDR1 SNHLY, CDR2 FYNNEI. The CDR3 sequence: CASTRRGAGANVLTF. Here the CDR3 DNA reads TGTGCCAGCACCCGGCGGGGCGCTGGGGCCAACGTCCTGACTTTC. The full variable domain, with the rest looked up from reference TRBV2 and TRBJ2-6, is EPEVTQTPSHQVTQMGQEVILRCVPISNHLYFYWYRQILGQKVEFLVSFYNNEISEKSEIFDDQFSVERPDGSNFTLKIRSTKLEDSAMYFCASTRRGAGANVLTFGAGSRLTVL.

To note about this clone: In the same sample, other DNA sequences code for this CDR3. This chain joins TRBV5-1 and TRBJ2-3, with 14 bases fitting TRBD2. There are 17 residues in the CDR3. After removal of 5 bases from V and 4 bases from J, the junction contained 9 bases not matched to a gene. CDR1 and CDR2 (germline): SGHRS, YFSETQ. CDR3: CASSVGTSGRRADTQYF. DNA of the CDR3: TGCGCCAGCAGTGTTGGGACTAGCGGGAGAAGGGCAGATACGCAGTATTTT.

The rearrangement uses TRBV14 and TRBJ2-7, with TRBD1 matching over 8 bases. J lost 3 bases, V lost 0 bases, and 7 bases had no gene match. The germline CDR1 and CDR2 sequences are SGHDN and FVKESK. This CDR3 contains 16 residues. The chain's CDR3 is CASSQDRDRSNYEQYF. The CDR3 bases are TGTGCCAGCAGCCAAGATCGGGACAGGTCCAACTACGAGCAGTACTTC.

The V gene is TRBV7-8, the J gene TRBJ2-4, with D possibly matching TRBD2 (6 bases). V shed 2 bases and J shed 4 bases, with 15 bases lying between them. The germline CDR1 and CDR2 sequences are SGHVS and FQNEAQ. The CDR3 runs 16 residues. CDR3 sequence reads: CASSLIATGEKNIQYF. In DNA form, the CDR3 reads TGTGCCAGCAGCTTAATAGCCACGGGGGAGAAAAACATTCAGTACTTC.

The chain combines TRBV7-9 with TRBJ2-3; D may be TRBD1 (6 bases). The CDR3 covers 16 residues. The ends were cut back, 0 bases at V and 6 bases at J, with 16 bases in the middle. Looked up from germline, CDR1 is SEHNR and CDR2 is FQNEAQ (reference sequence). CDR3 loop: CASSLATDSLTDTQYF. The CDR3 region has the DNA TGTGCCAGCAGCTTAGCAACGGACAGCCTGACGGATACGCAGTATTTT.

The chain couples TRBV10-2 to TRBJ1-6; D gene unclear. Germline V gene lookup returns CDR1 WSHSY and CDR2 SAAADI. The V end lost 3 bases, the J end lost 4 bases, and 7 bases lay between the germline ends. The CDR3 sequence is 14 residues long. DNA of the CDR3: TGCGCCAGCAGTGATCAGGATTATAATTCACCCCTCCACTTT. This translates into CASSDQDYNSPLHF.

This clone was detected only a few times. The genes are TRBV5-6 and TRBJ2-1; the D gene is possibly TRBD2 (5 bases). Germline-derived CDR1 and CDR2 are SGHDT and YYEEEE. This CDR3 comprises 13 residues. V was trimmed by 5 bases and J by 3 bases, leaving 9 bases between them. CDR3 in DNA: TGTGCCAGCAGGAGAACTAGCTACAATGAGCAGTTCTTC. Translation gives CASRRTSYNEQFF.

The chain employs TRBV28 and TRBJ2-3; possibly TRBD1 for D (6 bases). This CDR3 spans 16 amino acids. Trimming took 4 bases from V and 4 from J, leaving 18 bases between them. Germline values: CDR1 MDHEN, CDR2 SYDVKM. The CDR3 loop is CASSSPQGIGADTQYF. As DNA, the CDR3 is TGTGCCAGCAGTTCTCCTCAGGGGATTGGCGCAGATACGCAGTATTTT.

DNA for the CDR3: TGTGCCAGCAGTTACTCACAGGGGGCGAACACTGAAGCTTTCTTT. Translated: CASSYSQGANTEAFF. The chain couples TRBV6-6 to TRBJ1-1, with 9 bases fitting TRBD1. The V gene's germline CDR1 is MNHNY and CDR2 SVGAGI (reference sequence). This CDR3 is built from 15 residues. V lost 0 bases, J lost 1 base, and 0 bases stayed unmatched.

This chain connects TRBV7-2 to TRBJ2-1; 13 bases are a match to TRBD2. The germline V gene has CDR1 SGHTA and CDR2 FQGNSA. This CDR3 region has 15 residues. V lost 3 bases and J lost 10; bases outside the gene matches: 6. The CDR3: CASSFDAGLAGEQFF. CDR3 sequence (DNA): TGTGCCAGCAGCTTCGATGCGGGACTAGCGGGAGAGCAGTTCTTC. The variable domain in full, with the rest retrieved from reference TRBV7-2 and TRBJ2-1, is GAGVSQSPSNKVTEKGKDVELRCDPISGHTALYWYRQSLGQGLEFLIYFQGNSAPDKSGLPSDRFSAERTGGSVSTLTIQRTQQEDSAVYLCASSFDAGLAGEQFFGPGTRLTVL.

The CDR3 region has the DNA TGTGCCAGTAGTGCAGACAGGGCTAGCAATCAGCCCCAGCATTTT. The encoded protein is CASSADRASNQPQHF. J is TRBJ1-5 and V is TRBV19; TRBD1 aligns across 7 bases. J gave up 0 bases and V 5 bases, and 4 bases lay outside the gene matches. The germline V gene encodes CDR1 LNHDA and CDR2 SQIVND (reference sequence). This CDR3 comprises 15 residues.

The chain employs TRBV7-9 and TRBJ2-7; 13 bases align to TRBD2. In germline, CDR1 is SEHNR, CDR2 FQNEAQ (reference sequence). This CDR3 is 15 amino acids long. V dropped 5 bases and J dropped 6; count of bases not matched to a gene: 7. The CDR3 protein is CASSPTSGGAREQYF. The CDR3 nucleotides read TGTGCCAGCAGCCCAACTAGCGGGGGGGCTCGCGAGCAGTACTTC.

A note on this clone: The sample has other DNA sequences that encode this CDR3 too. The genes are TRBV5-1 and TRBJ1-5; D not resolved. The CDR3 runs to 13 residues. The germline V and J ends were trimmed by 0 bases and 7 bases, with 8 bases remaining between them. Per germline, CDR1 SGHRS and CDR2 YFSETQ. CDR3 protein: CASSLGGDQPQHF. In DNA form, the CDR3 reads TGCGCCAGCAGCTTGGGGGGAGACCAGCCCCAGCATTTT.